These T cell receptor beta chains were read from a single sample in a study of T-cell memory formation after mild COVID-19. TCRdb re-called the 5' RACE reads with MiXCR, one entry per CDR3 protein. The sample records 250,000 or so distinct CDR3 sequences, roughly 18% being singletons. The sample taken for sequencing was PBMCs or a T cell subset sorted from them (not recorded which). These TCRs come from a man younger than 30 who had mild COVID-19 (a few samples of this study predate the infection). Cell type and time point are not known. Both conserved end residues are part of each CDR3. A D gene is named only where the DNA matches it firmly. Where a row states a size, it is once, few, many or the class of an expanded clone; other rows omit it.

size: few; D: .; J: TRBJ2-4; V: TRBV25-1; DNA: TGTGCCAGCAGTGATCTTTTCCGCGAGAACATTCAGTACTTC; CDR3: CASSDLFRENIQYF
size: .; D: TRBD1; J: TRBJ2-3; V: TRBV20-1; DNA: TGCAGTGCCCTCCGGGACAGGGCCACAGATACGCAGTATTTT; CDR3: CSALRDRATDTQYF
size: few; D: .; J: TRBJ2-3; V: TRBV7-2; DNA: TGTGCCAGCACCGAAAGCTCAGATACGCAGTATTTT; CDR3: CASTESSDTQYF
size: few; D: .; J: TRBJ2-6; V: TRBV2; DNA: TGTGCCAGTGACGCGCCCCTACAGGGATCCCAAGGTTTTGGGGCCAACGTCCTGACTTTC; CDR3: CASDAPLQGSQGFGANVLTF
size: few; D: .; J: TRBJ1-2; V: TRBV5-1; DNA: TGCGCCAGCTGGGCCGGAGCGTCGTGGTATGGCTACACCTTC; CDR3: CASWAGASWYGYTF
size: .; D: .; J: TRBJ2-2; V: TRBV7-2; DNA: TGTGCCAGCAGCCAACAGGGTGGGAGCGGGGAGCTGTTTTTT; CDR3: CASSQQGGSGELFF
size: few; D: .; J: TRBJ1-5; V: TRBV6-6; DNA: TGTGCCAGCAGCTATCTCAATCAGCCCCAGCATTTT; CDR3: CASSYLNQPQHF
size: .; D: .; J: TRBJ1-4; V: TRBV7-8; DNA: TGTGCCAGCAGCCCCCTATCCGGAGTGGCTAATGAAAAACTGTTTTTT; CDR3: CASSPLSGVANEKLFF
size: .; D: .; J: TRBJ1-2; V: TRBV5-6; DNA: TGTGCCAGCAGCTTCGCAGGATGGGAAGGCTACACCTTC; CDR3: CASSFAGWEGYTF
size: .; D: .; J: TRBJ2-7; V: TRBV2; DNA: TGTGCCAGCGGTCGGCGGGGTACCTACGAGCAGTACTTC; CDR3: CASGRRGTYEQYF
size: .; D: .; J: TRBJ1-5; V: TRBV9; DNA: TGTGCCAGCAGCGCCGGGGACAGCAATCAGCCCCAGCATTTT; CDR3: CASSAGDSNQPQHF
size: few; D: TRBD2; J: TRBJ2-2; V: TRBV6-6; DNA: TGTGCCAGCAGCCAGACTCCGGGAGGGGGCGGGGAGCTGTTTTTT; CDR3: CASSQTPGGGGELFF
size: many; D: TRBD2; J: TRBJ2-5; V: TRBV5-1; DNA: TGCGCCAGCAGTGGACTAGCGGGGACGGAGACCCAGTACTTC; CDR3: CASSGLAGTETQYF
size: few; D: .; J: TRBJ1-6; V: TRBV5-1; DNA: TGCGCCAGCAGCTTGGCCGGGCAGCGGGGTAATTCACCCCTCCACTTT; CDR3: CASSLAGQRGNSPLHF
size: many; D: .; J: TRBJ1-6; V: TRBV7-8; DNA: TGTGCCAGCAGCAATCCCATTACCGAGAGCTCCTATAATTCACCCCTCCACTTT; CDR3: CASSNPITESSYNSPLHF
size: .; D: .; J: TRBJ2-1; V: TRBV9; DNA: TGTGCCAGCAGCGTAGGGGGGAGATCCTACAATGAGCAGTTCTTC; CDR3: CASSVGGRSYNEQFF
size: .; D: .; J: TRBJ2-3; V: TRBV6-2/TRBV6-3; DNA: TGTGCCAGCAATCCGGGAAGGAGCACAGATACGCAGTATTTT; CDR3: CASNPGRSTDTQYF
size: few; D: TRBD2; J: TRBJ2-3; V: TRBV7-6; DNA: TGTGCCAGCAGCTCTTTGGCGGGGGGGAGCACAGATACGCAGTATTTT; CDR3: CASSSLAGGSTDTQYF
size: .; D: .; J: TRBJ2-6; V: TRBV5-6; DNA: TGTGCCAGCAGCCAACTCCTCCGGGGGGCCAACGTCCTGACTTTC; CDR3: CASSQLLRGANVLTF
size: few; D: .; J: TRBJ1-2; V: TRBV28; DNA: TGTGCCTCGGGACGGCGATATGGCTACACCTTC; CDR3: CASGRRYGYTF
size: few; D: .; J: TRBJ1-2; V: TRBV29-1; DNA: TGCAGCGCGCCGGACAGTCATGGCTACACCTTC; CDR3: CSAPDSHGYTF
size: .; D: .; J: TRBJ2-5; V: TRBV7-9; DNA: TGTGCCAGCAGCTTACTCCCAGAAGAGACCCAGTACTTC; CDR3: CASSLLPEETQYF